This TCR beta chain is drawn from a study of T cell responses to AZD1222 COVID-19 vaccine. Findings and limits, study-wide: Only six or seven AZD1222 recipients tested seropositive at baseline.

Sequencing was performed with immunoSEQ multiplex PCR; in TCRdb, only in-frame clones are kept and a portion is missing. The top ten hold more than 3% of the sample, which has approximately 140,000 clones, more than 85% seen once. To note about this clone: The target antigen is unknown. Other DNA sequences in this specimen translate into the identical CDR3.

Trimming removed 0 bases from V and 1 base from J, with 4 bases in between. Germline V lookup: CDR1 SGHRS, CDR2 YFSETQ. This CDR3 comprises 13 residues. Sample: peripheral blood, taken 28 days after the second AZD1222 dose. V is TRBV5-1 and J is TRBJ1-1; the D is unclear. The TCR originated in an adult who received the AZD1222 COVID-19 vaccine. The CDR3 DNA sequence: TGCGCCAGCAGCTTGGGCGGGAACACTGAAGCTTTCTTT. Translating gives CASSLGGNTEAFF.